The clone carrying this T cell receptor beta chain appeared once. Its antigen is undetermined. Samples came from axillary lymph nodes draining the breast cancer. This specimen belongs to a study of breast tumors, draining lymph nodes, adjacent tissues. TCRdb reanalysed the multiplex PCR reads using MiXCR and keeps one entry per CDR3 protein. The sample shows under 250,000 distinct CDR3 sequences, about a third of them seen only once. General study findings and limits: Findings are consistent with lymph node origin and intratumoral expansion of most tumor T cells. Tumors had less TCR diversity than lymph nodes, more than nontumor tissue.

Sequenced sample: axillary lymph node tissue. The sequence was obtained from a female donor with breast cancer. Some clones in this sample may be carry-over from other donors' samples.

The CDR3 DNA follows: TGTGCCAGCAGTTTAGCGAGGGGTAGTGAGCAGTTCTTC. Translation: CASSLARGSEQFF. The V gene is TRBV7-3, the J gene TRBJ2-1; either TRBD1 or TRBD2 may fit D (5 bases each). V was trimmed by 6 bases and J by 9 bases, leaving 15 bases between them. CDR3 size: 13 residues. The germline V gene has CDR1 SGHTA and CDR2 FQGTGA.